This is a list of T cell receptor beta chains from one sample in a study of neoadjuvant nivolumab and ipilimumab in lung cancer. Assay: immunoSEQ multiplex PCR; the TCRdb copy retains only in-frame clones and omits some. Among under 9,000 clones listed, 75% to 90% were seen once. Here the sequenced sample was tumor tissue, taken after neoadjuvant nivolumab, alone or with ipilimumab, at or shortly before surgery. The receptors were gathered from an adult with non-small cell lung cancer. CDR3s include the opening cysteine and the closing phenylalanine or tryptophan. Fields, in order: clone size, J gene, CDR3 length, D gene, V gene, CDR3 DNA, CDR3 protein. A D gene is named only where the DNA matches it firmly. Clone size is shown for a subset of rows, as once, few, many or a class of expanded clone.

>few|TRBJ1-2|14|-|TRBV18
TGTGCCAGCTCACCATTACAGGGCGGTTACGGCTACACCTTC
CASSPLQGGYGYTF
>-|TRBJ1-2|14|-|TRBV2
TGTGCCAGCAGTCGGGCAGAAGTTAACTATGGCTACACCTTC
CASSRAEVNYGYTF
>-|TRBJ2-3|16|-|TRBV18
TGTGCCAGCTCCCTTCAGGTTCTAGCCGGTGGAGGCACGCAGTATTTT
CASSLQVLAGGGTQYF
>few|TRBJ1-2|11|-|TRBV2
TGTGCCAGCAGTCCCCCAGGCGATTGCACCTTC
CASSPPGDCTF
>-|TRBJ2-5|15|-|TRBV4-2
TGTGCCAGCAGCCAAGTCAGCCAGGTACAAGAGACCCAGTACTTC
CASSQVSQVQETQYF
>-|TRBJ2-3|14|-|TRBV5-1
TGCGCCAGCAATTCGCAGGGTAGCACAGATACGCAGTATTTT
CASNSQGSTDTQYF
>-|TRBJ2-5|13|-|TRBV5-1
TGCGCCAGCAGCTTGCAGCAGGGGGAGACCCAGTACTTC
CASSLQQGETQYF
>-|TRBJ1-5|14|TRBD1|TRBV25-1
TGTGCCAGCAGTGATGCCAGGGGGCGTCAGCCCCAGCATTTT
CASSDARGRQPQHF
>once|TRBJ1-1|15|TRBD1|TRBV5-1
TGCGCCAGCAGCCTAGGACAGGGGGCGAACACTGAAGCTTTCTTT
CASSLGQGANTEAFF
>-|TRBJ2-3|17|-|TRBV11-3
TGTGCCAGCAGCTTAGGAGGGCCAGCGGGTCGGACAGATACGCAGTATTTT
CASSLGGPAGRTDTQYF
>-|TRBJ2-3|16|-|TRBV5-4
TGTGCCAGCAGCTTGGGCATAGGGTCGGGCACAGATACGCAGTATTTT
CASSLGIGSGTDTQYF
>-|TRBJ2-2|14|-|TRBV6-5
TGTGCCAGCAGACAGGGAGGGCGGGCCGGGGAGCTGTTTTTT
CASRQGGRAGELFF
>few|TRBJ1-1|14|-|TRBV4-1
TGCGCCAGCTCCACCTCCCACGAACTCACTGAAGCTTTCTTT
CASSTSHELTEAFF
>-|TRBJ1-1|13|-|TRBV5-1
TGCGCCAGCAGGGGCCCAGGGGACACTGAAGCTTTCTTT
CASRGPGDTEAFF
>-|TRBJ2-1|16|TRBD2|TRBV19
TGTGCCAGTAGTGAGGGACTAGCGGGGCTTAGGGCTGAGCAGTTCTTC
CASSEGLAGLRAEQFF
>few|TRBJ2-7|14|TRBD2|TRBV5-1
TGCGCCAGCAGCTTGACTAGCGGGAGGGGCGAGCAGTACTTC
CASSLTSGRGEQYF
>-|TRBJ2-3|13|-|TRBV11-2
TGTGCCAGCAGCTTAGACACAGGAGATACGCAGTATTTT
CASSLDTGDTQYF
>-|TRBJ2-7|14|-|TRBV7-9
TGTGCCAGCACCCCAGGAAGAGATTCCTACGAGCAGTACTTC
CASTPGRDSYEQYF
>-|TRBJ1-2|14|-|TRBV19
TGTGCCAGCACTCCGGGACACCCTGGTGATGGCTACACCTTC
CASTPGHPGDGYTF
>-|TRBJ2-1|15|-|TRBV2
TGTGCCAGCAGTGCTATAGGCTCTTCCTACAATGAGCAGTTCTTC
CASSAIGSSYNEQFF
>-|TRBJ2-2|13|-|TRBV6-4
TGTGCCAGCAGTGACGAGGCCACCGGGGAGCTGTTTTTT
CASSDEATGELFF
>-|TRBJ1-2|15|TRBD1|TRBV5-4
TGTGCCACCAACTCGGCTCAGGGGGTTAACTATGGCTACACCTTC
CATNSAQGVNYGYTF
>-|TRBJ1-1|15|-|TRBV11-2
TGTGCCAGCAGCTTTGGTAGTAGAACTGGAGTTTTAGCTTTCTTT
CASSFGSRTGVLAFF
>-|TRBJ2-3|15|-|TRBV11-2
TGTGCCAGCAGCTTAGAACGCCTAGCCCCAGATACGCAGTATTTT
CASSLERLAPDTQYF
>-|TRBJ1-2|14|TRBD1|TRBV5-1
TGCGCCAGCAGCTGGGGGACAGGGGGGTATGGCTACACCTTC
CASSWGTGGYGYTF
>once|TRBJ2-3|16|-|TRBV29-1
TGCAGCCTGAAAGGGGACCTCCAGACAAGCACAGATACGCAGTATTTT
CSLKGDLQTSTDTQYF
>-|TRBJ2-5|11|-|TRBV18
TGTGCCAGCCCCCAAGACGAGACCCAGTACTTC
CASPQDETQYF
>-|TRBJ1-5|15|-|TRBV5-8
TGTGCCAGCAGCTTCGACCAGCGTTTTAATCAGCCCCAGCATTTT
CASSFDQRFNQPQHF
>-|TRBJ2-3|17|TRBD2|TRBV5-4
TGTGCCAGCAGCCAGGGACTAGCGGCATCGGGCACAGATACGCAGTATTTT
CASSQGLAASGTDTQYF
>once|TRBJ1-2|14|-|TRBV30
TGTGCCTGGAGTGCCCACGTGGGGCCTTATGGCTACACCTTC
CAWSAHVGPYGYTF
>-|TRBJ2-5|16|-|TRBV18
TGTGCCAGCTCACCGCCCAACAGGGGAGGAGGGGAGACCCAGTACTTC
CASSPPNRGGGETQYF
>-|TRBJ1-1|13|-|TRBV27
TGTGCCAGCAGTTTTGCGGCGCGCACTGAAGCTTTCTTT
CASSFAARTEAFF
>-|TRBJ2-7|15|-|TRBV11-2
TGTGCCAGCAGCTTAGGTCTAGACTTCTCCTACGAGCAGTACTTC
CASSLGLDFSYEQYF
>-|TRBJ2-5|15|-|TRBV29-1
TGCAGCGTGGAGGGGGTAAAAGGGGGTTGGGAGACCCAGTACTTC
CSVEGVKGGWETQYF
>-|TRBJ1-4|15|TRBD1|TRBV5-1
TGCGCCAGCAGGGGACAGGGGGCAACTAATGAAAAACTGTTTTTT
CASRGQGATNEKLFF
>-|TRBJ2-7|14|-|TRBV5-1
TGCGCCAGTAGACCCACCGACAGGTCCTACGAGCAGTACTTC
CASRPTDRSYEQYF
>few|TRBJ2-5|13|-|TRBV5-1
TGCGCCAGCAGGTGGGACACCCAAGAGACCCAGTACTTC
CASRWDTQETQYF